Presented here are 25 T cell receptor beta chains from one specimen sequenced in a study of blood T cells in healthy people across ages. The authors ran a second PCR of roughly 6 to 11 cycles using a sample-barcoded 5' primer and a J-beta primer mix. TCRdb independently ran MiXCR on the 5' RACE reads; one entry per CDR3 protein. The table includes about 650,000 distinct CDR3 sequences, approximately 31% detected once. Sequencing input: blood. These receptors came from an elderly woman in good health.

Comment on this clonotype: One end of the junction does not line up with germline, which may come from a read error. The chain carries TRBV3-1 and TRBJ2-6; D may be TRBD2 (5 bases). Germline CDR1 and CDR2: LGHDT and YNNKEL (reference sequence). The CDR3 sequence is 16 residues long. The DNA for the CDR3 is TGTGCCAGCAGTGTCCCGGGGAACTCTGGGACCAACGTCCTGACTTTC. Encoded protein: CASSVPGNSGTNVLTF.

The chain employs TRBV20-1 and TRBJ1-2; 10 nucleotides match TRBD1. CDR1 is DFQATT, CDR2 SNEGSKA, per germline (reference sequence). CDR3 size: 15 residues. The junction had 8 bases not matched to a gene; V was cut back by 2 bases and J by 5 bases. The CDR3 reads CSARRPGQGDYGYTF. The CDR3 DNA reads as TGCAGTGCTAGACGGCCCGGACAGGGGGATTATGGCTACACCTTC.

This clonotype has more than one count but fewer than ten. The chain recombines TRBV7-6 with TRBJ1-3; D is ambiguous. The germline V gene encodes CDR1 SGHVS and CDR2 FNYEAQ. Between the trimmed V and J ends, which lost 5 bases and 0 bases, there was a span of 5 bases. The CDR3 contains 13 residues. The CDR3 sequence is CASSESSGNTIYF. CDR3 in DNA: TGTGCCAGCAGCGAAAGCTCTGGAAACACCATATATTTT. Combining the CDR3 with reference TRBV7-6 and TRBJ1-3 gives the whole variable domain GAGVSQSPRYKVTKRGQDVALRCDPISGHVSLYWYRQALGQGPEFLTYFNYEAQQDKSGLPNDRFSAERPEGSISTLTIQRTEQRDSAMYRCASSESSGNTIYFGEGSWLTVV.

The gene calls are TRBV12-3 or TRBV12-4 and TRBJ1-2; 9 bases align to TRBD1. J was trimmed by 5 bases and V by 5 bases; bases with no gene match: 3. This CDR3 region has 13 residues. The CDR3 nucleotides read TGTGCCAGCAGTACAGGGGGCGCGTATGGCTACACCTTC. Protein: CASSTGGAYGYTF.

Regarding this clonotype: A much larger clone is a single base away; this may be a read error. The V call is TRBV15, the J call TRBJ2-3; 7 bases map to TRBD2. Germline-derived CDR1 and CDR2 are LNHNV and YYDKDF (reference sequence). There are 16 residues in the CDR3. CDR3 residues: CATSREGGGSQDTQCF. Written as DNA, the CDR3 is TGTGCCACCAGCAGAGAAGGCGGGGGATCCCAAGATACGCAGTGTTTT. Filled out from reference TRBV15 and TRBJ2-3, the complete variable domain reads DAMVIQNPRYQVTQFGKPVTLSCSQTLNHNVMYWYQQKSSQAPKLLFHYYDKDFNNEADTPDNFQSRRPNTSFCFLDIRSPGLGDTAMYLCATSREGGGSQDTQCFGPGTRLTVL.

The chain recombines TRBV6-6 with TRBJ2-2; D is unresolved. The CDR3 spans 15 residues. CDR1 is MNHNY, CDR2 SVGAGI, per germline (reference sequence). V was pared by 0 bases and J by 4 bases, with 9 bases between. The DNA of the CDR3 is TGTGCCAGCAGTTACTCAGGGCAGTCCACCGGGGAGCTGTTTTTT. Translation gives CASSYSGQSTGELFF.

Many counts were recorded for this clonotype. With a much larger clone just one base away, this may be a read error. The chain joins TRBV20-1 to TRBJ2-5, with TRBD1 identical over 7 bases. The CDR3 runs 13 residues. Germline CDR1 reads DFQATT; CDR2 reads SNEGSKA (reference sequence). V lost 3 bases, J lost 11 bases, and 12 bases stayed unmatched. The CDR3 DNA reads TGCAGTGCTAGTAGGGACAGCTACAATGAGCAGTACTTC. The encoded protein is CSASRDSYNEQYF.

This clonotype showed up many times. The chain employs TRBV4-1 and TRBJ2-5, with 11 bases matching TRBD2. The CDR3 runs 20 residues. J was trimmed by 2 bases and V by 6 bases; bases with no gene match: 20. Germline CDR1 MGHRA, CDR2 YSYEKL. CDR3 residues: CASSSGLAGGIYTLQETQYF. The CDR3 DNA is TGCGCCAGCAGTAGCGGGCTAGCGGGGGGCATATACACCTTACAAGAGACCCAGTACTTC.

On this clonotype itself: A single base separates this from a much larger clone, so it may be a read error. The chain has TRBV27 and TRBJ2-1; 9 nucleotides agree with TRBD1. The J call may be faulty, since TRBJ2-7 better matches the DNA end. Germline-derived CDR1 and CDR2 are MNHEY and SMNVEV (reference sequence). The CDR3 extends over 16 amino acids. This CDR3 is CPSSILPGQGSYEQYF. CDR3 coding DNA: TGTCCCAGCAGTATCCTCCCGGGACAGGGATCTTACGAGCAGTACTTC.

This clonotype was counted at least ten times. The rearrangement links TRBV24-1 to TRBJ2-1, with D possibly called TRBD1 or TRBD2 (5 bases each). With 4 bases removed from V and 14 bases from J, the gap between germline ends came to 20 bases. The germline gives CDR1 KGHDR, CDR2 SFDVKD. The CDR3 extends over 14 amino acids. The CDR3 loop reads CATSERAGTRAEFF. In DNA form, the CDR3 reads TGTGCCACCAGTGAGAGGGCCGGGACCCGTGCGGAGTTCTTC.

The rearrangement uses TRBV6-1 and TRBJ2-3; 15 positions agree with TRBD2. This CDR3 has 18 residues. V shed 6 bases, J shed 2 bases, and the junction held 9 bases outside the gene matches. Germline V CDR1 and CDR2: MNHNS, SASEGT. Here the CDR3 reads CASSPGTSGRMITDTQYF. The CDR3 bases are TGTGCCAGCAGCCCCGGGACTAGCGGGAGGATGATCACAGATACGCAGTATTTT.

This clonotype was counted at least ten times. CDR3 nucleotides: TGCAGTGCTAAGGCGGGGGCATCCACAGATACGCAGTATTTT. Translation gives CSAKAGASTDTQYF. The rearrangement links TRBV20-1 to TRBJ2-3, with D maybe TRBD2 (7 bases). V was clipped by 4 bases and J by 2 bases, with 13 bases between them. This CDR3 spans 14 amino acids. The germline V gene encodes CDR1 DFQATT and CDR2 SNEGSKA (reference sequence).

On this clonotype: A read error is possible here, since a much larger clone lies one base away. The chain joins TRBV20-1 to TRBJ2-5; perhaps TRBD1 as D (6 bases). Germline CDR1 and CDR2: DFQATT and SNEGSKA (reference sequence). The CDR3 contains 12 residues. CDR3 DNA sequence: TGCAGGGCTAGTGGGGACAAGACTGAGCAGTACTTC. Its protein is CRASGDKTEQYF.

This clonotype was seen many times. The V gene is TRBV3-1, the J gene TRBJ1-2, with D unresolved. Germline V lookup: CDR1 LGHDT, CDR2 YNNKEL (reference sequence). Trimming took off 1 base at V and 8 bases at J, with 14 bases between the two ends. The CDR3 is 14 residues long. The CDR3 bases are TGTGCCAGCAGCCAAGTTGGGTATATGGACGGCTACACCTTC. This sequence encodes CASSQVGYMDGYTF.

J is TRBJ2-3 and V is TRBV12-3 or TRBV12-4; perhaps D is TRBD1 or TRBD2 (5 bases each). V was clipped by 6 bases and J by 11 bases, with 18 bases between them. CDR3 length equals 13 residues. DNA of the CDR3: TGTGCCAGCAGGGGACCCGGAGTGGATGTGCAGTATTTT. It is translated as CASRGPGVDVQYF.

This clonotype has a count of ten or more. The CDR3 DNA sequence: TGCGCCAGCAGCCAAGGGTCAGGACAAGAGACCCAGTACTTC. Residues: CASSQGSGQETQYF. The V and J genes are TRBV4-3 and TRBJ2-5; D uncertain. The length of the CDR3 is 14 residues. Germline CDR1 is LGHNA and CDR2 is YSLEER. Deletions cut 1 base from V and 2 bases from J, with 8 bases between.

The chain links TRBV11-2 to TRBJ2-3, with 8 bases that match TRBD2. V trimming: 1 base; J trimming: 3 bases; junction bases outside the gene matches: 15. Germline CDR1 is SGHAT and CDR2 is FQNNGV. This CDR3 has 19 amino acids. CDR3 loop: CASSLGGLWRRGATDTQYF. CDR3 in DNA: TGTGCCAGCAGCTTAGGTGGATTGTGGAGGCGGGGGGCAACAGATACGCAGTATTTT.

The rearrangement uses TRBV5-1 and TRBJ2-2; D gene unclear. V lost 3 bases, J lost 6 bases, and 6 bases lay in between. CDR3 length equals 12 residues. Germline loops: CDR1 SGHRS, CDR2 YFSETQ. CDR3 sequence (DNA): TGCGCCAGCAGCTCCGACGCCGGGGAGCTGTTTTTT. This sequence encodes CASSSDAGELFF.

The rearrangement joins TRBV20-1 to TRBJ1-2; the D gene is possibly TRBD1 (5 bases). This CDR3 is 13 amino acids long. The germline V gene encodes CDR1 DFQATT and CDR2 SNEGSKA (reference sequence). V lost 5 bases and J lost 0, with 10 bases in between. CDR3 region: CSARDSANYGYTF. The CDR3 region has the DNA TGCAGTGCTCGGGACTCCGCTAACTATGGCTACACCTTC.

This clonotype was seen repeatedly, ten times or more. This rearrangement joins TRBV3-1 to TRBJ1-2; 7 bases are shared with TRBD1. This CDR3 has 14 amino acids. CDR1 is LGHDT and CDR2 is YNNKEL in the germline V gene (reference sequence). V trimming: 5 bases; J trimming: 4 bases; junction bases outside the gene matches: 7. CDR3 in amino acids: CASSEGTALYGYTF. The CDR3 bases are TGTGCCAGCAGCGAAGGGACAGCTCTCTATGGCTACACCTTC.

This clonotype was seen a handful of times. This may come from a read error, since a much larger clone is one base off. The genes are TRBV20-1 and TRBJ2-5; possibly TRBD2 for D (6 bases). Germline V gives CDR1 DFQATT, CDR2 SNEGSKA (reference sequence). Trimming took 7 bases from V and 9 from J, leaving 18 bases between them. The CDR3 loop spans 12 amino acids. As DNA, the CDR3 is TGCAGTGGGGAGGAGAGTGCTGAGGCCCAGTACTTC. Translating gives CSGEESAEAQYF.

This clonotype was seen ten or more times. This chain connects TRBV2 to TRBJ2-5, with 9 nucleotides matching TRBD2. The CDR3 loop spans 16 amino acids. CDR1 SNHLY and CDR2 FYNNEI come from the germline V gene. Trimming at V came to 6 bases and at J to 5 bases, leaving 13 bases not matched to a gene. This chain's CDR3 is CASRVVAGGAHETQYF. Written as DNA, the CDR3 is TGTGCCAGCAGGGTGGTCGCGGGGGGGGCCCATGAGACCCAGTACTTC.

Many counts were recorded for this clonotype. CDR3 amino acids: CASSQEAGPSTDTQYF. The DNA of the CDR3 is TGTGCCAGCAGCCAAGAGGCGGGCCCTAGCACAGATACGCAGTATTTT. The chain uses TRBV4-2 and TRBJ2-3; D may be TRBD2 (5 bases). The CDR3 covers 16 residues. Between the trimmed V and J ends, which lost 0 bases and 0 bases, there was a span of 10 bases. The germline CDR1 and CDR2 sequences are LGHNA and YNFKEQ.

Ten or more counts support this clonotype. The chain links TRBV9 to TRBJ2-1; TRBD1 aligns across 7 bases. The CDR3 is 15 amino acids. CDR1 and CDR2 (germline): SGDLS, YYNGEE. V lost 3 bases and J lost 2; bases outside the gene matches: 5. This CDR3 reads CASSGRDRTYNEQFF. DNA for the CDR3: TGTGCCAGCAGCGGCCGGGACAGAACCTACAATGAGCAGTTCTTC. Based on the CDR3 plus reference TRBV9 and TRBJ2-1, the full variable domain is DSGVTQTPKHLITATGQRVTLRCSPRSGDLSVYWYQQSLDQGLQFLIQYYNGEERAKGNILERFSAQQFPDLHSELNLSSLELGDSALYFCASSGRDRTYNEQFFGPGTRLTVL.

The chain couples TRBV7-9 to TRBJ1-4; D is ambiguous. The V gene lost 4 bases and the J gene lost 10 bases, with 16 bases spanning the gap. CDR3 size: 14 residues. Germline V gene sequence: CDR1 SEHNR, CDR2 FQNEAQ (reference sequence). CDR3 region: CASSSSESWGKLFF. The CDR3 region has the DNA TGTGCCAGCAGCTCATCAGAGTCCTGGGGAAAACTGTTTTTT.